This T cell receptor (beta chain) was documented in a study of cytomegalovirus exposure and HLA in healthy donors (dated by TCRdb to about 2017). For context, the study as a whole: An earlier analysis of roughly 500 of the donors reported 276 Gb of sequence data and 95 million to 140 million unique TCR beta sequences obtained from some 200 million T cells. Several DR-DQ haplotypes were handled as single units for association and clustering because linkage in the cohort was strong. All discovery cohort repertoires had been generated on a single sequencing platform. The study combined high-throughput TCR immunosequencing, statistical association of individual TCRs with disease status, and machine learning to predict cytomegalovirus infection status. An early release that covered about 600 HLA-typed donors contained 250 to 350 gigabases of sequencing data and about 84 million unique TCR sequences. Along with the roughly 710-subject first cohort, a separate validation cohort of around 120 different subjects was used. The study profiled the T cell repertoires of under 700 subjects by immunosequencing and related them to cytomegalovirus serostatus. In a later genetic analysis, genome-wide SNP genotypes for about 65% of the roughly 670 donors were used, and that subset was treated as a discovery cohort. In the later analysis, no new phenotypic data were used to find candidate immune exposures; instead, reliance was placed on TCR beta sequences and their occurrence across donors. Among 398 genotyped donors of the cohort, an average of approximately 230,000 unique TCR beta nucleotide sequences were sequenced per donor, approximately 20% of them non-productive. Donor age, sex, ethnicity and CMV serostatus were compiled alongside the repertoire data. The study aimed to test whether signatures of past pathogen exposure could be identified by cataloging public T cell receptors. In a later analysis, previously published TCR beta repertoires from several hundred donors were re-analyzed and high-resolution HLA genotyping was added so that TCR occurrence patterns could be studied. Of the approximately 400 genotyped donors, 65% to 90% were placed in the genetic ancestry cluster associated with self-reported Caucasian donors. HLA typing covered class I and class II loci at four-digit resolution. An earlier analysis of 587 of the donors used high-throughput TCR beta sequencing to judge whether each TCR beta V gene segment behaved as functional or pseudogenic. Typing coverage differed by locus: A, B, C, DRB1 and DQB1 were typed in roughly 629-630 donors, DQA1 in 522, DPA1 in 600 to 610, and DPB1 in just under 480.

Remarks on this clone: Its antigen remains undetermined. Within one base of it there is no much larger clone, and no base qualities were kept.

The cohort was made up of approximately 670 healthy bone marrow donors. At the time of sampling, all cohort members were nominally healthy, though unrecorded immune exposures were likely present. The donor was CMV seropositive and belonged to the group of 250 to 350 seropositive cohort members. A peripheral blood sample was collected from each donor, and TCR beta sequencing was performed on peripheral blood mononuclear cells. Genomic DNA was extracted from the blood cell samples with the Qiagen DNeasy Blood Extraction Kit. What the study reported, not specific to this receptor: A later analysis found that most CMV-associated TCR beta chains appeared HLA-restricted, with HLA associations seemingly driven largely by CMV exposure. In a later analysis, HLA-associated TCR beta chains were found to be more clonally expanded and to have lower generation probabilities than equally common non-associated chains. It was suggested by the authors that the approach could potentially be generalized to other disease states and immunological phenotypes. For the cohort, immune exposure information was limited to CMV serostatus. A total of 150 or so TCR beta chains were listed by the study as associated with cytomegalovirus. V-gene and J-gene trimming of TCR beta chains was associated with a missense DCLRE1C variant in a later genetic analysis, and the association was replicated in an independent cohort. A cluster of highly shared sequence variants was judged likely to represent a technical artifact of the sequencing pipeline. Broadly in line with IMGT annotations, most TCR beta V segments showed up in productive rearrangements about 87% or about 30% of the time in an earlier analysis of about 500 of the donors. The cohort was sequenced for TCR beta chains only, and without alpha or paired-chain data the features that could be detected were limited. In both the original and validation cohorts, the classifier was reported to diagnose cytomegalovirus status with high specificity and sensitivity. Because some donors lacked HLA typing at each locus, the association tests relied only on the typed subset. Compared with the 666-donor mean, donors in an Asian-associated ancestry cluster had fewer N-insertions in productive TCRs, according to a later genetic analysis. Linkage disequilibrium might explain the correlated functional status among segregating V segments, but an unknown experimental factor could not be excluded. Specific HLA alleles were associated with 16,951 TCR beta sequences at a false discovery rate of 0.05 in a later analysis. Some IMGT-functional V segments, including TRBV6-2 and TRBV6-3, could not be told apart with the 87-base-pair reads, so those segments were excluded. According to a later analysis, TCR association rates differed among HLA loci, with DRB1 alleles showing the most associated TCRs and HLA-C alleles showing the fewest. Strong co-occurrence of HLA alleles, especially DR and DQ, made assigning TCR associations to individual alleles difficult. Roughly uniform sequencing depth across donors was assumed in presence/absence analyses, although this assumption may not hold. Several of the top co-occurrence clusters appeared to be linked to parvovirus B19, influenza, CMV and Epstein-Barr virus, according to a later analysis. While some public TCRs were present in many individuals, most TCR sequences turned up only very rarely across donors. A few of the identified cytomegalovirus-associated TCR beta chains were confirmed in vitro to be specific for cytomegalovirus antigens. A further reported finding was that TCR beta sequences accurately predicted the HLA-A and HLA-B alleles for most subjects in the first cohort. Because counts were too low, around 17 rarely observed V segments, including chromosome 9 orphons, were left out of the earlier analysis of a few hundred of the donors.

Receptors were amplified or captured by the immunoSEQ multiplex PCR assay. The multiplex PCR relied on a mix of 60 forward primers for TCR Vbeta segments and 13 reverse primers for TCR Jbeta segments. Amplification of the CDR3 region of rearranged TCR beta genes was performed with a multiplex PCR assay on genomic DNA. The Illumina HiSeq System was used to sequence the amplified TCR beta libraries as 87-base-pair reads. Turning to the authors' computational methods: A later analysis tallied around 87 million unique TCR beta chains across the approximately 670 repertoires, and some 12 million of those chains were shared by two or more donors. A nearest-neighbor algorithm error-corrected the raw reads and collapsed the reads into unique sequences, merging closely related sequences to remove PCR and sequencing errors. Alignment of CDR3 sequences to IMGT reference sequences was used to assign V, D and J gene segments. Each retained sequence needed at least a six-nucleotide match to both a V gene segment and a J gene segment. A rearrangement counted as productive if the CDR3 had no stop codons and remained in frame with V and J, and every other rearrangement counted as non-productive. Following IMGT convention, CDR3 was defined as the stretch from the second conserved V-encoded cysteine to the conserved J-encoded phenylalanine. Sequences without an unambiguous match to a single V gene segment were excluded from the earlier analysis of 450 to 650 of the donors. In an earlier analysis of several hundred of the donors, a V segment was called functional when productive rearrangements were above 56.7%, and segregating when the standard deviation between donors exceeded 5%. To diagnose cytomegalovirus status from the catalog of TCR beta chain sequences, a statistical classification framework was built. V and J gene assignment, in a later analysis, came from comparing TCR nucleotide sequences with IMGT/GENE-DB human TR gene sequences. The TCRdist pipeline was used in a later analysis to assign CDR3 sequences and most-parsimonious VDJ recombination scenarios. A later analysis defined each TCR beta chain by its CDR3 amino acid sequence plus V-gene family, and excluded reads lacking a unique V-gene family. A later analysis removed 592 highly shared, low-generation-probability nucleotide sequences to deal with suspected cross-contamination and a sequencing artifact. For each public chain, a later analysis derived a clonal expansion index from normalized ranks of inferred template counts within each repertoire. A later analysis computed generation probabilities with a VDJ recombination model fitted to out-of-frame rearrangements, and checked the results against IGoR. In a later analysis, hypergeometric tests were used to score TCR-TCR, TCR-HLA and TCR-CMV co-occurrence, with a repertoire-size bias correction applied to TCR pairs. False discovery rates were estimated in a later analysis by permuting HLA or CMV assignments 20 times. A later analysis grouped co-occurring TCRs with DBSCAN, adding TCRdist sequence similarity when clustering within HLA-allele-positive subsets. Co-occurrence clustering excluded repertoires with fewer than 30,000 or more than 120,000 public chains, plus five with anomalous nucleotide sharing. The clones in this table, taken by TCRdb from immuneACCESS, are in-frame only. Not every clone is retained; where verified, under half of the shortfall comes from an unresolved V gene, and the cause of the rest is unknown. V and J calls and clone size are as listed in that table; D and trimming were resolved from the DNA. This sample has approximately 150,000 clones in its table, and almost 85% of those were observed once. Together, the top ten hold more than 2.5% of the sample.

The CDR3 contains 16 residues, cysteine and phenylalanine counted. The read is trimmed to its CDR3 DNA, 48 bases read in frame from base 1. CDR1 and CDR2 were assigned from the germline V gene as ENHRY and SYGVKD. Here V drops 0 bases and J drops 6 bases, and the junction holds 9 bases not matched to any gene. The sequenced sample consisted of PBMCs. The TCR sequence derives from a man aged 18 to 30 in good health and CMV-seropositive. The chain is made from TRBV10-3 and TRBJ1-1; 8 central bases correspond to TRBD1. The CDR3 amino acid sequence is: CAISESTTGAPAEAFF. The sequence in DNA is TGTGCCATCAGTGAGTCCACGACAGGGGCGCCCGCTGAAGCTTTCTTT.